This TCR beta chain was documented in a study of human T cells and chemical hapten exposure. TCRdb re-called the RACE reads with MiXCR, one entry per CDR3 protein. This table holds 30,000 to 40,000 distinct CDR3 sequences, around 7.6% found once. This clonotype was seen at least ten times. Germline V gives CDR1 DFQATT, CDR2 SNEGSKA (reference sequence). This CDR3 contains 16 residues. After removal of 6 bases from V and 4 bases from J, the junction contained 16 bases not matched to a gene. Indicated time point: pre-sensitization, week 0. Treatment in this sample: therapeutic diphenylcyclopropenone sensitization with weekly scalp DPC.

This rearrangement joins TRBV20-1 to TRBJ2-5; 8 bases map to TRBD2. This sequence originates from a woman aged 50 to 60 with alopecia areata. Some clones in this sample may be carry-over from other donors' samples. The sample in question was whole blood, obtained in connection with sensitization to the hapten diphenylcyclopropenone (DPC). Here the CDR3 reads CSAHGSGGRRRETQYF. As DNA, the CDR3 is TGCAGTGCCCATGGGTCGGGAGGGCGACGAAGAGAGACCCAGTACTTC.